The present entry profiles one T cell receptor beta chain with its context. Its antigen remains unknown. Mismatch with germline at one junction end may stem from a read error. The CDR3 is 14 amino acids. Germline CDR1 is SNHLY and CDR2 is FYNNEI. These data originate in a study of beta chain features in type 1 diabetes. Whole-study results and caveats: For TCRB rearrangement, an influence of HLA type remained unresolved here. Compared with healthy donors, patients appeared to share more similar naive, central memory and regulatory TCRB repertoires. Shorter templates might be favored by PCR, and equally so in patients and in controls. Individuals with type 1 diabetes displayed fewer insertions and more deletions at VDJ junctions.

The isolated RNA, all of it, was reverse transcribed, so expressed TCRB transcripts were what got sequenced. The repertoire was sequenced with immunoSEQ multiplex PCR; TCRdb's copy has only in-frame clones and lacks some. The sample lists some 900,000 clones, roughly a sixth occurring once. The sequenced sample consisted of naive CD4+ T cells from blood. This rearrangement joins TRBV2 to TRBJ1-5; the match to TRBD1 covers 7 bases. The receptor was isolated from a woman aged 18-29 years in good health. The CDR3 protein is CARSGTASNQPQHF. The CDR3, as DNA: TGTGCCAGAAGTGGGACAGCTAGCAATCAGCCCCAGCATTTT.